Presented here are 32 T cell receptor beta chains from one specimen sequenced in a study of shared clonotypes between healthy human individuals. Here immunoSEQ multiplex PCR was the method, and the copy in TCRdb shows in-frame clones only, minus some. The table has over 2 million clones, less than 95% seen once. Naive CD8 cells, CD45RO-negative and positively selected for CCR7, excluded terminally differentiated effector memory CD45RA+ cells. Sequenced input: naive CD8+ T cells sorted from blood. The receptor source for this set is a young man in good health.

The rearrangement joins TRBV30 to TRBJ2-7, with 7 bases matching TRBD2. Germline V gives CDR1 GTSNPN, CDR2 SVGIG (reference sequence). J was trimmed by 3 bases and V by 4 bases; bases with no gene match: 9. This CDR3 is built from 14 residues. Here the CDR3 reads CAWTGPTGGYEQYF. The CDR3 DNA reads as TGTGCCTGGACCGGACCGACGGGGGGCTACGAGCAGTACTTC.

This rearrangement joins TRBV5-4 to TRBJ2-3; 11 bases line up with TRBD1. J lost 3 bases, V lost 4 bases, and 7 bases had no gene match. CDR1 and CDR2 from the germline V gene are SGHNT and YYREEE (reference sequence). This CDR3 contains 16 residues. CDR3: CASSNGQGATTDTQYF. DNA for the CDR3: TGTGCCAGCAGCAATGGACAGGGGGCAACAACAGATACGCAGTATTTT.

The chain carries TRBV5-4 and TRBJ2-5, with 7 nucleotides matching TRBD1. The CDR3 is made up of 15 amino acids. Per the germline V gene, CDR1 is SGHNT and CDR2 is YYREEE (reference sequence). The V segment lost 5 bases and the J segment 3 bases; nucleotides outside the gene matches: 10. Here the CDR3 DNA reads TGTGCCAGCAGTTCTACCGGGACAGCTGAAGAGACCCAGTACTTC. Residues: CASSSTGTAEETQYF.

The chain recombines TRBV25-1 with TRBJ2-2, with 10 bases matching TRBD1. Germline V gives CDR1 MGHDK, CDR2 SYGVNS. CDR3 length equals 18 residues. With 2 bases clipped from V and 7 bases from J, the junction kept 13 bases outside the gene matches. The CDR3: CASSEGGTGVNLDGELFF. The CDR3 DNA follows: TGTGCCAGCAGTGAAGGCGGGACAGGGGTTAATCTGGACGGGGAGCTGTTTTTT.

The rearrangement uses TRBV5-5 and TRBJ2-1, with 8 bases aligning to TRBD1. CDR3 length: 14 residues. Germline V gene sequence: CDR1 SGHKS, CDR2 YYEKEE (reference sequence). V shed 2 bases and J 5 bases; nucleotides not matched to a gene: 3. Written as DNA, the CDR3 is TGTGCCAGCAGCTTACAGGGGGAGGACAATGAGCAGTTCTTC. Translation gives CASSLQGEDNEQFF.

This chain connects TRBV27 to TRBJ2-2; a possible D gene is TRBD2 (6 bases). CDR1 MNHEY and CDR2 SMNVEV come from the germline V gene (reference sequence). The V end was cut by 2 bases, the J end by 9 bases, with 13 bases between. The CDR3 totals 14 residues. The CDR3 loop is CASSLAGWNRELFF. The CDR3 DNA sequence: TGTGCCAGCAGTTTAGCGGGGTGGAACCGGGAGCTGTTTTTT.

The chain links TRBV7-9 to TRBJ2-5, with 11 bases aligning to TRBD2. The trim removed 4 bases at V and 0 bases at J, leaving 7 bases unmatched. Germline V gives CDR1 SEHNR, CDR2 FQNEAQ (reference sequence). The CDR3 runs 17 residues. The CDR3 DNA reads TGTGCCAGCAGCTCGACTAGCGGGAAGTTCTACCAAGAGACCCAGTACTTC. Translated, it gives CASSSTSGKFYQETQYF.

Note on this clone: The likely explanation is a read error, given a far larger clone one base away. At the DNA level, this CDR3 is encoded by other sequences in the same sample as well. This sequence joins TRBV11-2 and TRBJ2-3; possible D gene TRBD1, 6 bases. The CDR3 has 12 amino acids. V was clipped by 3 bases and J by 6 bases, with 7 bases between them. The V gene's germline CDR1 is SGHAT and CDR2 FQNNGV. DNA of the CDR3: TGTGCCAGCAGCTTTCAGGGGGATACGCAGTATTTT. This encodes CASSFQGDTQYF.

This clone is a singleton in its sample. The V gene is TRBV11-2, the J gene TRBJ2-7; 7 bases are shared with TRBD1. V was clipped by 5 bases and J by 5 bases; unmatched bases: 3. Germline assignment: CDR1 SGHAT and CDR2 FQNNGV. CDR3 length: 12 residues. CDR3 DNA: TGTGCCAGCAGCCCACAGGGGAACGAGCAGTACTTC. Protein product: CASSPQGNEQYF.

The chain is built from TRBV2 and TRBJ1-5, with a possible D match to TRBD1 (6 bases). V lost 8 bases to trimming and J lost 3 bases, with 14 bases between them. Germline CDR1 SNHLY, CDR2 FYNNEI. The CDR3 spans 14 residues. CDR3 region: CASSEGVSNQPQHF. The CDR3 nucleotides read TGTGCCAGCTCCGAGGGGGTATCCAATCAGCCCCAGCATTTT.

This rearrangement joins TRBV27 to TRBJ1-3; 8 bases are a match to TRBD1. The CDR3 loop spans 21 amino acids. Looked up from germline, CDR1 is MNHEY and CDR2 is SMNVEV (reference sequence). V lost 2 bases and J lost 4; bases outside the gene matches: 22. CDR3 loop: CASSLPSRPRDRYLDGNTIYF. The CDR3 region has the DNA TGTGCCAGCAGTTTACCCTCCAGACCCCGGGACAGGTATTTGGACGGAAACACCATATATTTT.

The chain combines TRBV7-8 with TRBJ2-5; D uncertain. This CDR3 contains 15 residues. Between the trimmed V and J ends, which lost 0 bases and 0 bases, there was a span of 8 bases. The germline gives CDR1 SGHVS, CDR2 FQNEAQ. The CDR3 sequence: CASSLAPQHQETQYF. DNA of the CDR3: TGTGCCAGCAGCTTAGCCCCACAACACCAAGAGACCCAGTACTTC. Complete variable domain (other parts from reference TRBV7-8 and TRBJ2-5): GAGVSQSPRYKVAKRGQDVALRCDPISGHVSLFWYQQALGQGPEFLTYFQNEAQLDKSGLPSDRFFAERPEGSVSTLKIQRTQQEDSAVYLCASSLAPQHQETQYFGPGTRLLVL.

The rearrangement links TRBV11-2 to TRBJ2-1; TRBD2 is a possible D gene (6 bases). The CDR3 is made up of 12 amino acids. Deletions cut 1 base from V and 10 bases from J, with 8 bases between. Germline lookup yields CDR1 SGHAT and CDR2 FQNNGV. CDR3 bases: TGTGCCAGCAGCTTAGTCCGGGGGGAGCAGTTCTTC. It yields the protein CASSLVRGEQFF. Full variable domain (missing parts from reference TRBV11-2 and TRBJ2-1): EAGVAQSPRYKIIEKRQSVAFWCNPISGHATLYWYQQILGQGPKLLIQFQNNGVVDDSQLPKDRFSAERLKGVDSTLKIQPAKLEDSAVYLCASSLVRGEQFFGPGTRLTVL.

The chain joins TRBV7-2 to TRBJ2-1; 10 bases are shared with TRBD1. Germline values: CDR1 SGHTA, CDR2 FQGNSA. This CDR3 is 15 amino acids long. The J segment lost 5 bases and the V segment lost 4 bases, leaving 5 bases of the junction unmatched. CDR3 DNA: TGTGCCAGCAGCTATCGACAGGGGGCTCACAATGAGCAGTTCTTC. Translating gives CASSYRQGAHNEQFF.

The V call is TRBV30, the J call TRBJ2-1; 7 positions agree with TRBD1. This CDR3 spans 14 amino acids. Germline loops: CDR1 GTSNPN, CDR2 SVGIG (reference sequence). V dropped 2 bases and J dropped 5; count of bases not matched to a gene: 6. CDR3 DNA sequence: TGTGCCTGGAGTCGGGACAGCCGCGACAATGAGCAGTTCTTC. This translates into CAWSRDSRDNEQFF.

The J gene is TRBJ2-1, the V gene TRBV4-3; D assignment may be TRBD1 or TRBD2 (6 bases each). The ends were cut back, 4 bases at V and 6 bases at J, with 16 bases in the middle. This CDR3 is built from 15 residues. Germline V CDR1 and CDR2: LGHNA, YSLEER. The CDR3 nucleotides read TGCGCCAGCAGCCCGTCTATAGGGGGGAGCAATGAGCAGTTCTTC. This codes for CASSPSIGGSNEQFF.

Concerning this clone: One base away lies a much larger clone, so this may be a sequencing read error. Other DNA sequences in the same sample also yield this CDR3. The CDR3 spells CAWSRTANYGYTF. The DNA for the CDR3 is TGTGCCTGGAGTCGGACGGCTAATTATGGCTACACCTTC. This chain joins TRBV30 and TRBJ1-2; D unclear. The CDR3 is 13 residues long. CDR1 GTSNPN and CDR2 SVGIG come from the germline V gene (reference sequence).

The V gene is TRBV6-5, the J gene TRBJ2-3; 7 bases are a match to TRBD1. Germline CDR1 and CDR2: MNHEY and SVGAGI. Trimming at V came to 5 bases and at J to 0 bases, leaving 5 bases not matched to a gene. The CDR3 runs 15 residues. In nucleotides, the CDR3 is TGTGCCAGCAGTCCCGGGACAGTAAGCACAGATACGCAGTATTTT. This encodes CASSPGTVSTDTQYF.

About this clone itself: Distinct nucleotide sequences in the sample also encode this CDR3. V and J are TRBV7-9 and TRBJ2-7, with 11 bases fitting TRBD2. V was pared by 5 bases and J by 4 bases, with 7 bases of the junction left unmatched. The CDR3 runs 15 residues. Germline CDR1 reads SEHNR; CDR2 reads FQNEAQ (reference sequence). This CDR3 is CASSPTSGGAYEQYF. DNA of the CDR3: TGTGCCAGCAGCCCTACTAGCGGGGGAGCTTACGAGCAGTACTTC.

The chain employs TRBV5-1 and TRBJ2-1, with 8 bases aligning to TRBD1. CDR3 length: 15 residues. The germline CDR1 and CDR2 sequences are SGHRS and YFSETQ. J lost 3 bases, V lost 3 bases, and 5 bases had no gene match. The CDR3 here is CASSSPGTGYNEQFF. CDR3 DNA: TGCGCCAGCAGCTCCCCGGGGACAGGCTACAATGAGCAGTTCTTC.

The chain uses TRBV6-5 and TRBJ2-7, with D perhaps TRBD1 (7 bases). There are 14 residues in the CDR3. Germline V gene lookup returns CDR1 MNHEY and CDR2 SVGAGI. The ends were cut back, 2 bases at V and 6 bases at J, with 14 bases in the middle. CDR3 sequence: CASSYEEGASEQYF. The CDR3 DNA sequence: TGTGCCAGCAGTTACGAGGAGGGGGCTAGCGAGCAGTACTTC.

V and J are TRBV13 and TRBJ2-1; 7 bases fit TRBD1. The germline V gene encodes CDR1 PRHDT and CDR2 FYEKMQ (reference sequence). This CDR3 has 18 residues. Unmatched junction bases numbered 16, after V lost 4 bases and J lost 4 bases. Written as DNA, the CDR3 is TGTGCCAGCAGCTCCCGAAAGACAGGGTCATCGGGGTACAATGAGCAGTTCTTC. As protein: CASSSRKTGSSGYNEQFF.

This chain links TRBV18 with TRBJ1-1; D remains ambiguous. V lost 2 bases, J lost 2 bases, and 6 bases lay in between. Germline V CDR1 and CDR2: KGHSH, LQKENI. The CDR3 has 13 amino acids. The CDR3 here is CASSPTPNTEAFF. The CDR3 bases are TGTGCCAGCTCACCAACGCCTAACACTGAAGCTTTCTTT.

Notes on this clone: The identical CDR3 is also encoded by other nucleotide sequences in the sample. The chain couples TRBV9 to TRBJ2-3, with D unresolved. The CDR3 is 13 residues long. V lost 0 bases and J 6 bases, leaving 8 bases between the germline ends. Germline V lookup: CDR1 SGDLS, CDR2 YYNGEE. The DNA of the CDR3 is TGTGCCAGCAGCGTAGATAGGGCTGATACGCAGTATTTT. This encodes CASSVDRADTQYF.

The CDR3 is CASSQVEKLRGYTF. CDR3 in DNA: TGCGCCAGCAGCCAAGTTGAAAAACTGCGTGGCTACACCTTC. V is TRBV4-1 and J is TRBJ1-2, with D unresolved. The CDR3 sequence is 14 residues long. Per the germline V gene, CDR1 is MGHRA and CDR2 is YSYEKL. V lost 1 base and J lost 7, with 13 bases in between.

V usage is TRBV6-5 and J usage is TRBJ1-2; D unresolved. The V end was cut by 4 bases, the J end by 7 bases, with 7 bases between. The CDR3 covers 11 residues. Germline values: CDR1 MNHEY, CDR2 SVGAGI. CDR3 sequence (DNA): TGTGCCAGCAGTTCCGGTTTTGGCTACACCTTC. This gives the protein CASSSGFGYTF.

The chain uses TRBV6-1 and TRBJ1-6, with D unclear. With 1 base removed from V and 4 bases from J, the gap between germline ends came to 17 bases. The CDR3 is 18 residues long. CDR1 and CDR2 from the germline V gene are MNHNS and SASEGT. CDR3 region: CASSEEGWTEIYNSPLHF. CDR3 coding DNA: TGTGCCAGCAGTGAAGAGGGCTGGACGGAGATTTATAATTCACCCCTCCACTTT.

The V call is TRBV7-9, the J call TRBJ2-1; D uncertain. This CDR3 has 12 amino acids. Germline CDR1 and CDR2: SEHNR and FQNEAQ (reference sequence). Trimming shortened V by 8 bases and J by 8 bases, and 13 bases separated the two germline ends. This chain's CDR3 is CASGETADEQFF. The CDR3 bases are TGTGCCAGCGGAGAGACGGCGGATGAGCAGTTCTTC.

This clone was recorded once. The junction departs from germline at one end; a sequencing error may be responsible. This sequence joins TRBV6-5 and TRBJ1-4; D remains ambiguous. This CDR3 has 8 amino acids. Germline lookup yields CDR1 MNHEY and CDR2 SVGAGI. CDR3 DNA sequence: TGTGCCCGTCGGTCTCGCCCATTT. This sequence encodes CARRSRPF.

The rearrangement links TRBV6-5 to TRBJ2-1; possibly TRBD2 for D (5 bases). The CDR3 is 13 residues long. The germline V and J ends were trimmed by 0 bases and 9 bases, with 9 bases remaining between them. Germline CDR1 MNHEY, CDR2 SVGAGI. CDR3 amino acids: CASSYSDGSEQFF. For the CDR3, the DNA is TGTGCCAGCAGTTACTCCGATGGGAGTGAGCAGTTCTTC.

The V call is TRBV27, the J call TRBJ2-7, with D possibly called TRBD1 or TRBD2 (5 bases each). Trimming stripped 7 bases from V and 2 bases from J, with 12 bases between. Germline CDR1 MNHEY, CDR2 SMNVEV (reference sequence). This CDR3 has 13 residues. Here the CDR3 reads CASIAEGTYEQYF. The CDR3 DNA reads TGTGCCAGCATTGCCGAGGGGACCTACGAGCAGTACTTC.

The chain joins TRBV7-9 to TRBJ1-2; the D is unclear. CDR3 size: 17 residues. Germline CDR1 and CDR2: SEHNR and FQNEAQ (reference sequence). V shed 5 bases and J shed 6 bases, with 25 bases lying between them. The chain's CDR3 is CASSPPTSGLLTHGYTF. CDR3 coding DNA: TGTGCCAGCAGCCCACCGACCTCGGGGTTACTTACCCATGGCTACACCTTC. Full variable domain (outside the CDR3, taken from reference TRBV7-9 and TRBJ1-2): DTGVSQNPRHKITKRGQNVTFRCDPISEHNRLYWYRQTLGQGPEFLTYFQNEAQLEKSRLLSDRFSAERPKGSFSTLEIQRTEQGDSAMYLCASSPPTSGLLTHGYTFGSGTRLTVV.